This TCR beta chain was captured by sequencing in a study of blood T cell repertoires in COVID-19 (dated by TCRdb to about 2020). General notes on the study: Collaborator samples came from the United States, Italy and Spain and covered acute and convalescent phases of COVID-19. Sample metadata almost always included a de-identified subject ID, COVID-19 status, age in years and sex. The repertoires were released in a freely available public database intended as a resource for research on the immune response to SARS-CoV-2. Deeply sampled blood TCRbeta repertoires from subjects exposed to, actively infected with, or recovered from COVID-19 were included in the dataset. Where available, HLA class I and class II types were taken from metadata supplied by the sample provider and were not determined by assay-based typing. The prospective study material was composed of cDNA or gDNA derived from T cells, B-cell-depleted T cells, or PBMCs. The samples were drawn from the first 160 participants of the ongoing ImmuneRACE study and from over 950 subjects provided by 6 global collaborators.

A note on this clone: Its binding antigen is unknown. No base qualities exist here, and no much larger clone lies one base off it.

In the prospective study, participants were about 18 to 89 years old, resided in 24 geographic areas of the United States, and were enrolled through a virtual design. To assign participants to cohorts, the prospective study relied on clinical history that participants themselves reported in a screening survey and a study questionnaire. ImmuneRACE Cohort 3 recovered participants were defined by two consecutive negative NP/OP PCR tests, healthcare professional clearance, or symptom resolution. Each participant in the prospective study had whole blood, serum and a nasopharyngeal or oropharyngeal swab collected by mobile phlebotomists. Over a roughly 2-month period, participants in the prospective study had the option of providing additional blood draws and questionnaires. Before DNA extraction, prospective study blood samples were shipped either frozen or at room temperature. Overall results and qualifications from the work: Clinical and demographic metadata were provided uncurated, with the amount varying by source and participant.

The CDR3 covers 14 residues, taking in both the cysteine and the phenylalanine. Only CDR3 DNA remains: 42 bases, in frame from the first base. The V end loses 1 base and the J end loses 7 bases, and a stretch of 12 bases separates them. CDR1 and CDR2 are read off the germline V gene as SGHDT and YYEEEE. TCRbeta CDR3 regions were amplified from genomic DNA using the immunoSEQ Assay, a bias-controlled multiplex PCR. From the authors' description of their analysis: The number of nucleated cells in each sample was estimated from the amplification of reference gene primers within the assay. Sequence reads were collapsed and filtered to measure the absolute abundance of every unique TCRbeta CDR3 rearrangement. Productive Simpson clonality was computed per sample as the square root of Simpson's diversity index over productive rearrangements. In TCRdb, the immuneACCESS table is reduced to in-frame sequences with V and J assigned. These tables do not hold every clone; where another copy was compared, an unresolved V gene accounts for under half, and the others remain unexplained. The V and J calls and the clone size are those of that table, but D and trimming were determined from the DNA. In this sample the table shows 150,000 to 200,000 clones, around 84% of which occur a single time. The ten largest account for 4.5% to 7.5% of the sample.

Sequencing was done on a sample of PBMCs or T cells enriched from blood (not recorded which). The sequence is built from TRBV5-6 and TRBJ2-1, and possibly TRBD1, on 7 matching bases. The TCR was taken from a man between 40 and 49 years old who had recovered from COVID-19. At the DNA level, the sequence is TGTGCCAGCAGCTTGCTACAGGGGAGGAATGAGCAGTTCTTC. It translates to CASSLLQGRNEQFF.